The 17 T cell receptor beta chains below were found in one sample sequenced in a study of shared clonotypes between healthy human individuals. The repertoire was sequenced with immunoSEQ multiplex PCR; TCRdb's copy has only in-frame clones and lacks some. The sample comprises about 2 million clones, roughly 94% of which are singletons, and 0.13% rests with the top ten. Sequencing was done on a sample of naive CD4+ T cells sorted from blood. Subset specified: CD45RA+ positively selected. These receptor sequences come from a man younger than 30 in good health.

The chain joins TRBV28 to TRBJ2-7, with 10 bases aligning to TRBD1. The length of the CDR3 is 15 residues. V was pared by 2 bases and J by 2 bases, with 3 bases of the junction left unmatched. Germline CDR1 is MDHEN and CDR2 is SYDVKM. The CDR3 is CASSLTTGGAYEQYF. The CDR3 DNA follows: TGTGCCAGCAGTTTAACGACAGGGGGCGCCTACGAGCAGTACTTC.

The V and J genes are TRBV7-9 and TRBJ2-3; D may correspond to TRBD1 or TRBD2 (6 bases each). This CDR3 has 16 amino acids. Per germline, CDR1 SEHNR and CDR2 FQNEAQ (reference sequence). V lost 3 bases and J lost 4, with 17 bases in between. CDR3 sequence (DNA): TGTGCCAGCAGCTTCACCCTGACAGGAGGGGCAGATACGCAGTATTTT. It encodes CASSFTLTGGADTQYF.

V and J are TRBV11-2 and TRBJ1-6; D ambiguous. The CDR3 sequence is 15 residues long. CDR1 and CDR2 from the germline V gene are SGHAT and FQNNGV. Trimming took off 1 base at V and 4 bases at J, with 8 bases between the two ends. CDR3 sequence: CASSLGQNYNSPLHF. CDR3 DNA sequence: TGTGCCAGCAGCTTAGGGCAGAATTATAATTCACCCCTCCACTTT.

This clone appeared a single time. The chain couples TRBV5-1 to TRBJ2-5; the match to TRBD2 covers 7 bases. There are 15 residues in the CDR3. V lost 4 bases to trimming and J lost 5 bases; unmatched junction nucleotides: 11. CDR1 is SGHRS and CDR2 is YFSETQ in the germline V gene. The CDR3 DNA reads TGCGCCAGCAGCCTAGAGCGGGGAGGGGAGGAGACCCAGTACTTC. Residues: CASSLERGGEETQYF.

This clone was recorded once. Different DNA sequences within this sample yield the same CDR3. DNA of the CDR3: TGTGCCAGCAGGAGGGGGGGTGGCTACACCTTC. Its translation: CASRRGGGYTF. The chain links TRBV6-1 to TRBJ1-2; maybe TRBD1 (6 bases). Trimming cost V 6 bases and J 7 bases, with 9 bases left between them. This CDR3 contains 11 residues. Germline CDR1 and CDR2: MNHNS and SASEGT.

CDR3 DNA: TGTGCCTGGAGTGGTGGAGGGGCTGGTGGTTCACCCCTCCACTTT. Protein sequence: CAWSGGGAGGSPLHF. The V and J genes are TRBV30 and TRBJ1-6; tentative D call: TRBD1 (5 bases). Per the germline V gene, CDR1 is GTSNPN and CDR2 is SVGIG (reference sequence). The CDR3 totals 15 residues. Between the trimmed V and J ends, which lost 1 base and 9 bases, there was a span of 16 bases.

The J gene is TRBJ2-7, the V gene TRBV5-1, with D possibly TRBD1 on 6 matching bases. CDR1 is SGHRS and CDR2 is YFSETQ in the germline V gene. The germline V and J ends were trimmed by 7 bases and 7 bases, with 21 bases remaining between them. This CDR3 is built from 14 residues. CDR3 nucleotides: TGCGCCAGCTCCTCGAGGGACACCCAAATAGAGCAGTACTTC. It encodes CASSSRDTQIEQYF.

This chain links TRBV7-2 with TRBJ1-4; D is ambiguous. Trimming left V 5 bases short and J 8 bases short, with 24 bases between. Germline CDR1 reads SGHTA; CDR2 reads FQGNSA. CDR3 length: 17 amino acids. In DNA, the CDR3 is TGTGCCAGCAGCCCGGAAAATAAAAGGGTTGGAACCGAAAAACTGTTTTTT. This codes for CASSPENKRVGTEKLFF.

This chain joins TRBV13 and TRBJ2-3, with 16 bases aligning to TRBD2. This CDR3 spans 18 amino acids. J was trimmed by 1 base and V by 4 bases; bases with no gene match: 5. Germline CDR1 reads PRHDT; CDR2 reads FYEKMQ (reference sequence). This CDR3 reads CASSSGLAGGRGTDTQYF. The CDR3 DNA reads TGTGCCAGCAGCTCGGGACTAGCGGGAGGGCGGGGCACAGATACGCAGTATTTT.

V is TRBV7-2 and J is TRBJ2-1, with D perhaps matching TRBD2 (5 bases). The CDR3 consists of 14 residues. Trimming took off 5 bases at V and 7 bases at J, with 15 bases between the two ends. Germline assignment: CDR1 SGHTA and CDR2 FQGNSA. CDR3 sequence: CASSRWETKNEQFF. For the CDR3, the DNA is TGTGCCAGCAGCCGATGGGAGACGAAAAATGAGCAGTTCTTC.

CDR3 residues: CASKLAGGPGTDTQYF. The CDR3 nucleotides are TGCGCCAGCAAACTAGCGGGGGGGCCGGGTACAGATACGCAGTATTTT. The chain has TRBV5-1 and TRBJ2-3; 13 bases are shared with TRBD2. Losses at the gene ends were 6 bases for V and 3 bases for J; bases not matched to a gene: 7. CDR1 and CDR2 (germline): SGHRS, YFSETQ. There are 16 residues in the CDR3.

The chain joins TRBV10-2 to TRBJ1-6; no reliable D call. V was cut by 8 bases and J by 3 bases, with 14 bases left in between. CDR1 is WSHSY and CDR2 is SAAADI in the germline V gene. The length of the CDR3 is 15 residues. CDR3 protein: CASRGWADYNSPLHF. CDR3 DNA sequence: TGCGCCAGCCGTGGGTGGGCCGACTATAATTCACCCCTCCACTTT.

The chain employs TRBV10-1 and TRBJ1-5, with D perhaps matching TRBD1 (5 bases). The CDR3 totals 14 residues. V shed 8 bases and J shed 5 bases, with 16 bases lying between them. Per the germline V gene, CDR1 is WNHNN and CDR2 is SYGVQD (reference sequence). The CDR3 protein is CASFGGFRDQPQHF. CDR3 bases: TGCGCCAGCTTTGGGGGGTTTAGGGATCAGCCCCAGCATTTT.

The chain links TRBV7-2 to TRBJ2-1; 13 nucleotides line up with TRBD2. This CDR3 region has 14 residues. Per the germline V gene, CDR1 is SGHTA and CDR2 is FQGNSA. With V trimmed by 9 bases and J by 7 bases, 6 bases remained unmatched. In DNA, the CDR3 is TGTGCCAGTGATTCGGGACTAGCGGGGAATGAGCAGTTCTTC. Translation gives CASDSGLAGNEQFF.

This chain joins TRBV7-9 and TRBJ2-7; 9 bases align to TRBD1. This CDR3 is built from 14 residues. Germline CDR1 and CDR2: SEHNR and FQNEAQ (reference sequence). The ends lost 5 bases at V and 3 bases at J; junction bases unmatched: 5. The chain's CDR3 is CASSRDRDLYEQYF. CDR3 sequence (DNA): TGTGCCAGCAGCCGGGACAGGGACCTCTACGAGCAGTACTTC. The full variable domain, in which reference TRBV7-9 and TRBJ2-7 provide the parts outside the CDR3, is DTGVSQNPRHKITKRGQNVTFRCDPISEHNRLYWYRQTLGQGPEFLTYFQNEAQLEKSRLLSDRFSAERPKGSFSTLEIQRTEQGDSAMYLCASSRDRDLYEQYFGPGTRLTVT.

The rearrangement links TRBV14 to TRBJ1-6; TRBD1 might be the D (6 bases). With 1 base removed from V and 5 bases from J, the gap between germline ends came to 15 bases. The germline V gene encodes CDR1 SGHDN and CDR2 FVKESK. The CDR3 loop spans 17 amino acids. The CDR3 loop is CASSQGRRDTNNSPLHF. The CDR3 DNA is TGTGCCAGCAGCCAAGGGAGACGGGACACGAATAATTCACCCCTCCACTTT. Drawing the rest from reference TRBV14 and TRBJ1-6, the complete variable domain is EAGVTQFPSHSVIEKGQTVTLRCDPISGHDNLYWYRRVMGKEIKFLLHFVKESKQDESGMPNNRFLAERTGGTYSTLKVQPAELEDSGVYFCASSQGRRDTNNSPLHFGNGTRLTVT.

This chain joins TRBV29-1 and TRBJ2-5; D ambiguous. The J call is in doubt because the DNA end fits TRBJ2-7 better. Germline V gene sequence: CDR1 SQVTM, CDR2 ANQGSEA. CDR3 length: 12 amino acids. The DNA for the CDR3 is TGCAGCGTTTCGGCTGGAACCTACGAGCAGTACTTC. It translates to CSVSAGTYEQYF.